This record concerns one TCR beta chain sequence. Germline CDR1 MNHNY, CDR2 SVGAGI (reference sequence). This CDR3 has 16 residues. The V end lost 6 bases, the J end lost 0 bases, and 15 bases lay between the germline ends. This entry comes from a study of cytomegalovirus exposure and HLA in healthy donors. The PCR contained 60 Vbeta and 13 Jbeta primers. Profiling relied on immunoSEQ multiplex PCR, and the TCRdb table lists in-frame clones only, not all of them. This table has about 130,000 clones, 80% appearing once. The rearrangement links TRBV6-6 to TRBJ1-5; TRBD1 is a possible D gene (6 bases). Sequencing used PBMCs. This receptor was identified in a man aged 25-45 years in good health and CMV-seronegative. CDR3 in amino acids: CASRTGTTVSNQPQHF. The CDR3 DNA sequence: TGTGCCAGCAGAACCGGGACAACCGTTAGCAATCAGCCCCAGCATTTT.